A single sample is the source of the 9 T cell receptor beta chains below, sequenced in a study of blood T cell repertoires in COVID-19. Profiling relied on immunoSEQ multiplex PCR, and the TCRdb table lists in-frame clones only, not all of them. The table records approximately 230,000 clones, nearly 90% of them present only once. Sequencing input: peripheral blood. These receptors were taken from a man younger than 35 with active or convalescent COVID-19.

The genes are TRBV28 and TRBJ1-1; 8 bases are a match to TRBD1. The CDR3 has 15 residues. The germline V gene encodes CDR1 MDHEN and CDR2 SYDVKM. Trimming cost V 1 base and J 1 base; bases outside gene matches: 2. The CDR3 DNA reads as TGTGCCAGCAGTTTATACGGACAGGGGAACACTGAAGCTTTCTTT. Its protein is CASSLYGQGNTEAFF.

The V call is TRBV12-3 or TRBV12-4, the J call TRBJ2-7; D uncertain. Trimming removed 5 bases from V and 5 bases from J, with 7 bases in between. The CDR3 sequence is 11 residues long. CDR3: CASSGRDEQYF. Written as DNA, the CDR3 is TGTGCCAGCAGTGGCCGGGACGAGCAGTACTTC.

The rearrangement links TRBV3-1 (or the pseudogene TRBV3-2) to TRBJ1-2, with TRBD1 identical over 10 bases. This CDR3 contains 13 residues. Germline V gives CDR1 LGHDT, CDR2 YNNKEL (reference sequence). V gave up 6 bases and J gave up 4 bases; unmatched junction bases: 2. The CDR3 region has the DNA TGTGCCAGCAGGGGACAGGGGTTCTATGGCTACACCTTC. Translation gives CASRGQGFYGYTF.

V usage is TRBV7-2 and J usage is TRBJ2-3; TRBD2 aligns across 7 bases. Germline V gene lookup returns CDR1 SGHTA and CDR2 FQGNSA. CDR3 length: 17 residues. With 1 base clipped from V and 1 base from J, the junction kept 8 bases outside the gene matches. The DNA for the CDR3 is TGTGCCAGCAGCTTAGAGGGCGGGAGAGGGCGCACAGATACGCAGTATTTT. It codes for CASSLEGGRGRTDTQYF.

The chain combines TRBV7-2 with TRBJ1-5, with 9 bases aligning to TRBD1. The CDR3 has 16 residues. Losses at the gene ends were 4 bases for V and 0 bases for J; bases not matched to a gene: 4. The germline V gene has CDR1 SGHTA and CDR2 FQGNSA. CDR3 loop: CASSSRTGDSNQPQHF. Here the CDR3 DNA reads TGTGCCAGCAGCTCCCGGACAGGGGATAGCAATCAGCCCCAGCATTTT.

This clone was recorded only once. The genes are TRBV7-8 and TRBJ2-1, with TRBD2 as a possible D gene (6 bases). The CDR3 is 13 residues long. Trimming stripped 10 bases from V and 4 bases from J, with 14 bases between. The germline V gene has CDR1 SGHVS and CDR2 FQNEAQ. Here the CDR3 DNA reads TGTGCCACGGGGGAGGATAGATACAATGAGCAGTTCTTC. Its translation: CATGEDRYNEQFF.

The chain is built from TRBV11-2 and TRBJ1-3, with TRBD1 matching over 9 bases. Germline assignment: CDR1 SGHAT and CDR2 FQNNGV. The V segment lost 2 bases and the J segment 4 bases; nucleotides outside the gene matches: 3. The CDR3 consists of 15 residues. CDR3 sequence reads: CASSLWTGVGNTIYF. Here the CDR3 DNA reads TGTGCCAGCAGCTTATGGACAGGGGTGGGAAACACCATATATTTT.

The rearrangement links TRBV28 to TRBJ2-7; D may be TRBD1 (5 bases). Germline values: CDR1 MDHEN, CDR2 SYDVKM. Deletions cut 7 bases from V and 6 bases from J, with 22 bases between. The CDR3 has 15 amino acids. CDR3 DNA sequence: TGTGCCAGCACCCAAGGGGCGGCCCGAGCCGCCGAGCAGTACTTC. It yields the protein CASTQGAARAAEQYF.

The rearrangement links TRBV19 to TRBJ2-2; perhaps TRBD2 as D (7 bases). In germline, CDR1 is LNHDA, CDR2 SQIVND (reference sequence). V dropped 3 bases and J dropped 0 bases, with 17 bases sitting between them. The CDR3 contains 18 residues. The DNA for the CDR3 is TGTGCCAGTAGTATCCTTCCGGGCGGGGGCCCGAACACCGGGGAGCTGTTTTTT. It translates to CASSILPGGGPNTGELFF.